A single sample gave rise to the 15 T cell receptor beta chains below, sequenced in a study of T cell responses to AZD1222 COVID-19 vaccine. The method was immunoSEQ multiplex PCR; TCRdb's version includes in-frame clones alone and lacks a portion of them. This sample has some 120,000 clones, with about 90% found just once. Specimen: peripheral blood, collected on day 0 of AZD1222 vaccination. The receptors derive from an adult in good health.

The chain joins TRBV11-2 to TRBJ2-3; the match to TRBD2 covers 12 bases. Unmatched junction bases numbered 11, after V lost 5 bases and J lost 2 bases. This CDR3 has 18 amino acids. In germline, CDR1 is SGHAT, CDR2 FQNNGV. CDR3 sequence reads: CASSILLAGGRSTDTQYF. In DNA, the CDR3 is TGTGCCAGCAGCATCCTACTAGCGGGGGGACGTTCCACAGATACGCAGTATTTT.

This clone occurred once. The CDR3 protein is CASSQATGQGSSYEQYF. For the CDR3, the DNA is TGCGCCAGCAGCCAAGCTACGGGACAGGGAAGCTCCTACGAGCAGTACTTC. This chain joins TRBV4-1 and TRBJ2-7, with 9 bases lining up with TRBD1. The CDR3 totals 17 residues. Germline V CDR1 and CDR2: MGHRA, YSYEKL. V was clipped by 1 base and J by 0 bases; unmatched bases: 7.

The sample holds one count of this clone. The chain couples TRBV9 to TRBJ1-2, with D uncertain. The CDR3 covers 14 residues. V shed 3 bases and J shed 0 bases, with 9 bases lying between them. Germline CDR1 and CDR2: SGDLS and YYNGEE. DNA for the CDR3: TGTGCCAGCAGCGCCGACTGGACTAACTATGGCTACACCTTC. Amino acid sequence: CASSADWTNYGYTF.

The rearrangement links TRBV12-5 to TRBJ1-1; 7 positions match TRBD1. Germline CDR1 and CDR2: LGHNT and FRNRAP. Trimming cost V 3 bases and J 10 bases; bases outside gene matches: 17. This CDR3 comprises 16 residues. The CDR3 sequence is CASGLVTGPEFKGAFF. In DNA form, the CDR3 reads TGTGCTAGTGGTTTAGTGACAGGGCCCGAGTTTAAGGGAGCTTTCTTT.

This chain connects TRBV19 to TRBJ2-6; D unresolved. CDR3 length: 18 residues. Deletions cut 3 bases from V and 0 bases from J, with 15 bases between. The germline V gene encodes CDR1 LNHDA and CDR2 SQIVND (reference sequence). CDR3 sequence: CASSMGFGDNSGANVLTF. The CDR3 DNA is TGTGCCAGTAGTATGGGGTTTGGCGACAACTCTGGGGCCAACGTCCTGACTTTC.

Written as DNA, the CDR3 is TGTGCCACCAGTTCCCCCCGGGGCAGGGGGGCTGGGGAGCAGTTCTTC. Protein product: CATSSPRGRGAGEQFF. The chain recombines TRBV24-1 with TRBJ2-1; D possibly corresponds to TRBD1 (7 bases). The V end lost 6 bases, the J end lost 10 bases, and 24 bases lay between the germline ends. Germline CDR1 KGHDR, CDR2 SFDVKD. The CDR3 spans 16 residues.

The rearrangement links TRBV6-6 to TRBJ1-2; D is perhaps TRBD1 (5 bases). Germline CDR1 and CDR2: MNHNY and SVGAGI (reference sequence). The CDR3 sequence is 14 residues long. V lost 2 bases, J lost 7 bases, and 14 bases lay in between. This chain's CDR3 is CASSYSKGSPGYTF. In DNA form, the CDR3 reads TGTGCCAGCAGTTACAGTAAGGGGTCCCCTGGCTACACCTTC.

The chain employs TRBV30 and TRBJ1-2; 7 bases agree with TRBD1. Germline V gene lookup returns CDR1 GTSNPN and CDR2 SVGIG (reference sequence). J lost 12 bases, V lost 2 bases, and 12 bases had no gene match. The CDR3 runs 13 residues. CDR3 residues: CAWSPFTTGWNTF. CDR3 coding DNA: TGTGCCTGGAGTCCTTTTACGACAGGGTGGAACACCTTC.

V usage is TRBV5-4 and J usage is TRBJ1-2, with D maybe TRBD1 (5 bases). Trimming removed 5 bases from V and 7 bases from J, with 18 bases in between. This CDR3 region has 14 residues. The germline gives CDR1 SGHNT, CDR2 YYREEE (reference sequence). The CDR3 DNA reads as TGTGCCAGCAGACTTGCCCGGGGCGCTGGTGGCTACACCTTC. Protein sequence: CASRLARGAGGYTF.

This chain connects TRBV7-3 to TRBJ2-7; TRBD2 agrees at 11 bases. The CDR3 has 16 amino acids. Germline values: CDR1 SGHTA, CDR2 FQGTGA. V shed 5 bases and J 4 bases; nucleotides not matched to a gene: 10. The CDR3 is CASSHGASGGSYEQYF. The CDR3 nucleotides read TGTGCCAGCAGCCATGGGGCTAGCGGGGGGTCGTACGAGCAGTACTTC.

This clone was picked up a small number of times. The gene calls are TRBV14 and TRBJ1-5, with D possibly matching TRBD1 (5 bases). Germline V gene lookup returns CDR1 SGHDN and CDR2 FVKESK. Trimming took 3 bases from V and 9 from J, leaving 15 bases between them. The CDR3 is 14 amino acids. The CDR3 bases are TGTGCCAGCAGCCAGAACGGGGCCGCGGGGCCCCAGCATTTT. It yields the protein CASSQNGAAGPQHF.

The V gene is TRBV7-2, the J gene TRBJ1-3; D not resolved. Per germline, CDR1 SGHTA and CDR2 FQGNSA. V was pared by 2 bases and J by 0 bases, with 8 bases between. This CDR3 is built from 15 residues. In DNA, the CDR3 is TGTGCCAGCAGCTTAAGACAAGTCTCTGGAAACACCATATATTTT. Amino acid sequence: CASSLRQVSGNTIYF.

CDR3: CATSRGHPRGDTEAFF. The CDR3 nucleotides read TGTGCCACCAGCAGGGGCCACCCGAGGGGGGACACTGAAGCTTTCTTT. The chain recombines TRBV15 with TRBJ1-1, with a weak D call TRBD1 (6 bases). The CDR3 is made up of 16 amino acids. With 3 bases removed from V and 3 bases from J, the gap between germline ends came to 17 bases. Germline lookup yields CDR1 LNHNV and CDR2 YYDKDF (reference sequence).

This clone was seen once. V gene TRBV12-3 or TRBV12-4 combines with J gene TRBJ2-3; tentative D call: TRBD2 (5 bases). Between the trimmed V and J ends, which lost 6 bases and 14 bases, there was a span of 15 bases. CDR3 length equals 11 residues. This CDR3 is CASSSRERPYF. In DNA, the CDR3 is TGTGCCAGCAGCTCCCGGGAACGGCCGTATTTT.

V is TRBV11-2 and J is TRBJ2-2; D unclear. Looked up from germline, CDR1 is SGHAT and CDR2 is FQNNGV. With 4 bases removed from V and 1 base from J, the gap between germline ends came to 7 bases. CDR3 length: 14 residues. The CDR3 spells CASSSTGNTGELFF. The CDR3 DNA sequence: TGTGCCAGCAGCTCGACGGGGAACACCGGGGAGCTGTTTTTT.